This T cell receptor beta chain is drawn from a study of blood T cell repertoires in COVID-19. Across the study: The samples span acute and convalescent COVID-19 from the United States, Italy and Spain. T cells, B-cell-depleted T cells, or PBMCs supplied cDNA or gDNA.

This CDR3 region has 12 residues. Germline CDR1 and CDR2: SEHNR and FQNEAQ (reference sequence). V lost 4 bases, J lost 10 bases, and 13 bases lay in between. Study processing details: Counts of nucleated cells, estimated from reference gene primer amplification, were obtained. Some clones are missing from TCRdb's copy, which holds only in-frame ones; the method was immunoSEQ multiplex PCR. V and J calls and clone size are those listed in that table; D and trimming were worked out from the DNA. The sample has more than 400,000 clones; 70% to 90% are singletons. Material for sequencing was peripheral blood. This chain uses TRBV7-9 with TRBJ1-1, with D maybe TRBD1 (5 bases). The receptor comes from a human donor in a cohort sampled during active COVID-19. The CDR3, as DNA: TGTGCCAGCAGCTCCCAGGGTCTTGGAGCTTTCTTT. It encodes CASSSQGLGAFF.